The entry below describes one T cell receptor (beta chain). V gave up 5 bases and J gave up 3 bases, with 14 bases separating them. The CDR3 runs to 14 residues. Germline V gives CDR1 SGHRS, CDR2 YFSETQ. This specimen comes from a study of shared clonotypes between healthy human individuals. Assay used: immunoSEQ multiplex PCR; TCRdb lists only in-frame clones, some missing. The sample comprises about 2.4 million clones, roughly 93% of which are singletons, and 0.35% to 0.45% rests with the top ten. The clonotype originates from a young man in good health. Some clones in this sample may be carry-over from other donors' samples. Sample: naive CD4+ T cells from PBMCs. Subset indicated: CD45RA+ positively selected. The chain joins TRBV5-1 to TRBJ2-5, with unresolved D. CDR3 coding DNA: TGCGCCAGCAGTTCGGACCCGAATAAAGAGACCCAGTACTTC. As protein: CASSSDPNKETQYF.